This T cell receptor beta chain was observed in a study of cytomegalovirus exposure and HLA in healthy donors. Overall study findings and caveats: Presence/absence analyses supposed approximately even sequencing depth among donors. Most of the TCR beta V segments (in an earlier analysis) were productive either about 87% or about 30% of the time.

Concerning this clone: Its target is not known.

PCR primers comprised 60 Vbeta and 13 Jbeta primers. Clones were sequenced by immunoSEQ multiplex PCR, and TCRdb holds only the in-frame ones, with some missing. Among about 120,000 clones listed, roughly 72% were seen once. The sequencing input was PBMCs. The receptor comes from a woman between 45 and 60 years old in good health and CMV-seropositive.

The CDR3 loop reads CASSRSQSPQPQHF. CDR3 bases: TGTGCCAGCAGCCGCTCGCAGTCTCCTCAGCCCCAGCATTTT. The chain recombines TRBV7-9 with TRBJ1-5; D is uncertain. CDR1 is SEHNR and CDR2 is FQNEAQ in the germline V gene (reference sequence). The CDR3 has 14 residues. V lost 5 bases, J lost 6 bases, and 14 bases lay in between.